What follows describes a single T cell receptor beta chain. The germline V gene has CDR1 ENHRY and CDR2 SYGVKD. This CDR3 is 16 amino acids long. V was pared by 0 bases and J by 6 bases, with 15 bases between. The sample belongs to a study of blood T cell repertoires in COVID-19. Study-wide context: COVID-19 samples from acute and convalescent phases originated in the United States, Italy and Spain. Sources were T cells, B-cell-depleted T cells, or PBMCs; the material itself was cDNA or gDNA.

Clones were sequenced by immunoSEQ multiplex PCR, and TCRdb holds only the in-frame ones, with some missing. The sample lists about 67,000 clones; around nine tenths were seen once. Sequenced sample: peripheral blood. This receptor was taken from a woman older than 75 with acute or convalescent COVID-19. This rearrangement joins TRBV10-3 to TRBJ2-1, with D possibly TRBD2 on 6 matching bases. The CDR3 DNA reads TGTGCCATCAGTGAGTCGCGGCGGGGCCTTAGCAATGAGCAGTTCTTC. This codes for CAISESRRGLSNEQFF.